The subject of this entry is one T cell receptor (beta chain). This sample was included in a study of blood T cell repertoires in COVID-19. The assay was immunoSEQ multiplex PCR, and TCRdb's table has in-frame clones only and misses some. The profile covers around 70,000 clones, with more than 85% appearing a single time and just under 0.6% taken by the ten largest. Sequencing was performed on peripheral blood. This receptor was obtained from a man aged 60-69 years with acute or convalescent COVID-19.

The DNA of the CDR3 is TGCAGCGCCCTATGGGGACAGTCGGTAGCAGATACGCAGTATTTT. It codes for CSALWGQSVADTQYF. This chain connects TRBV29-1 to TRBJ2-3; 7 nucleotides match TRBD1. The length of the CDR3 is 15 residues. V lost 7 bases, J lost 4 bases, and 14 bases stayed unmatched. CDR1 is SQVTM, CDR2 ANQGSEA, per germline.